The sample holds a few counts of the clone carrying this T cell receptor beta chain. What it binds is not known. These data are taken from a study of cytomegalovirus exposure and HLA in healthy donors. Overall study findings and caveats: DRB1 showed the most TCR associations and HLA-C the fewest in a later analysis, as rates varied by HLA locus.

In the PCR, 60 Vbeta and 13 Jbeta primers were used. In the original processing: Later reanalysis found 80 million or so unique TCR beta chains, around 10 million of them shared. The assay was immunoSEQ multiplex PCR, and TCRdb's table has in-frame clones only and misses some. The V and J calls and clone size come from that table; D and trimming were worked out from the DNA. The table lists about 120,000 clones, around 72% of them singletons, with 3% to 4.5% in the top ten. Per the germline V gene, CDR1 is KGHSH and CDR2 is LQKENI. This CDR3 spans 18 amino acids. V gave up 2 bases and J gave up 0 bases, with 14 bases separating them.

The chain recombines TRBV18 with TRBJ2-6; TRBD2 is a possible D gene (6 bases). Sequenced input: PBMCs. The receptor was isolated from a man aged 30-40 years in good health and CMV-seronegative. The CDR3 reads CASSPRDSGNSGANVLTF. CDR3 nucleotide sequence: TGTGCCAGCTCACCAAGGGACTCAGGGAACTCTGGGGCCAACGTCCTGACTTTC.